This T cell receptor beta chain appears in the sequencing data of a study of T cell repertoires in cytomegalovirus infection. Study-wide context: Public TCR beta signatures indicated both CMV infection and matching HLA type. Study outcomes and limitations: Predominance within the ex vivo response was attributable to HLA-C-restricted CMV-specific TCR beta clonotypes.

Germline V gives CDR1 LGHNA, CDR2 YSLEER. V dropped 0 bases and J dropped 9 bases, with 18 bases sitting between them. This CDR3 comprises 17 residues. TCRdb re-called the reads through MiXCR, storing one row per CDR3 protein. The sample holds about 830,000 distinct CDR3 sequences, roughly 33% seen once. This clonotype came up many times. Its cognate antigen is unknown. This chain links TRBV4-3 with TRBJ1-6, with a tentative D call TRBD1 (6 bases). Sample: cultured CD8+ T cells from PBMCs, taken from culture after CMV antigen stimulation. This TCR derives from a human donor in good health (CMV status not recorded). Some clones in this sample may be carry-over from other donors' samples. CDR3 sequence reads: CASSQDPLGRGGSPLHF. CDR3 nucleotides: TGCGCCAGCAGCCAAGATCCCCTCGGCAGGGGAGGTTCACCCCTCCACTTT.